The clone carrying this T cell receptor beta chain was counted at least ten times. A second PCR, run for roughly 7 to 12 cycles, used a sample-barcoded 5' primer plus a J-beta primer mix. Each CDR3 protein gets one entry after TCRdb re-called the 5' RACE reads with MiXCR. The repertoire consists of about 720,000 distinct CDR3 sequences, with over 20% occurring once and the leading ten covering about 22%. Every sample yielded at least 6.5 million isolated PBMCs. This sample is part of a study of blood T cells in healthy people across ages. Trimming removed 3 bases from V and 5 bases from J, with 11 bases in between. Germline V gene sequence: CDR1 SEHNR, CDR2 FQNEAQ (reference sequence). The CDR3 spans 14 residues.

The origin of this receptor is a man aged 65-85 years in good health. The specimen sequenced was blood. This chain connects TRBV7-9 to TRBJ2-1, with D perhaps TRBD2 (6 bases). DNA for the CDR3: TGTGCCAGCAGCTTTGAGGGGAGGCACAATGAGCAGTTCTTC. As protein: CASSFEGRHNEQFF.